The clone carrying this T cell receptor beta chain appeared once. Its antigen is undetermined. The sample originates from a study of blood T cells in healthy people across ages. Whole-study findings and limits: Per-million-T-cell TCR beta diversity fell roughly linearly with age.

Primers used in a second PCR of roughly 7 to 12 cycles were a sample-barcoded 5' primer and a J-beta primer mix. MiXCR, run by TCRdb on the 5' RACE reads, gives a single entry per CDR3 protein. The sample yields 800,000 or so distinct CDR3 sequences, approximately 67% seen once. PBMCs, at least 6.5 million per sample, were isolated. Per sample, no less than 5 micrograms of total RNA were extracted. V lost 0 bases and J 4 bases, leaving 19 bases between the germline ends. The CDR3 spans 18 residues. Germline V CDR1 and CDR2: LGHNA, YSLEER. This sequence was found in a man aged 25 to 45 in good health. The sample consisted of blood. This chain uses TRBV4-3 with TRBJ2-1; the D is unclear. The CDR3: CASSQDLRYSTFYNEQFF. The CDR3 DNA reads as TGCGCCAGCAGCCAAGATCTTCGTTACAGTACGTTTTACAATGAGCAGTTCTTC.